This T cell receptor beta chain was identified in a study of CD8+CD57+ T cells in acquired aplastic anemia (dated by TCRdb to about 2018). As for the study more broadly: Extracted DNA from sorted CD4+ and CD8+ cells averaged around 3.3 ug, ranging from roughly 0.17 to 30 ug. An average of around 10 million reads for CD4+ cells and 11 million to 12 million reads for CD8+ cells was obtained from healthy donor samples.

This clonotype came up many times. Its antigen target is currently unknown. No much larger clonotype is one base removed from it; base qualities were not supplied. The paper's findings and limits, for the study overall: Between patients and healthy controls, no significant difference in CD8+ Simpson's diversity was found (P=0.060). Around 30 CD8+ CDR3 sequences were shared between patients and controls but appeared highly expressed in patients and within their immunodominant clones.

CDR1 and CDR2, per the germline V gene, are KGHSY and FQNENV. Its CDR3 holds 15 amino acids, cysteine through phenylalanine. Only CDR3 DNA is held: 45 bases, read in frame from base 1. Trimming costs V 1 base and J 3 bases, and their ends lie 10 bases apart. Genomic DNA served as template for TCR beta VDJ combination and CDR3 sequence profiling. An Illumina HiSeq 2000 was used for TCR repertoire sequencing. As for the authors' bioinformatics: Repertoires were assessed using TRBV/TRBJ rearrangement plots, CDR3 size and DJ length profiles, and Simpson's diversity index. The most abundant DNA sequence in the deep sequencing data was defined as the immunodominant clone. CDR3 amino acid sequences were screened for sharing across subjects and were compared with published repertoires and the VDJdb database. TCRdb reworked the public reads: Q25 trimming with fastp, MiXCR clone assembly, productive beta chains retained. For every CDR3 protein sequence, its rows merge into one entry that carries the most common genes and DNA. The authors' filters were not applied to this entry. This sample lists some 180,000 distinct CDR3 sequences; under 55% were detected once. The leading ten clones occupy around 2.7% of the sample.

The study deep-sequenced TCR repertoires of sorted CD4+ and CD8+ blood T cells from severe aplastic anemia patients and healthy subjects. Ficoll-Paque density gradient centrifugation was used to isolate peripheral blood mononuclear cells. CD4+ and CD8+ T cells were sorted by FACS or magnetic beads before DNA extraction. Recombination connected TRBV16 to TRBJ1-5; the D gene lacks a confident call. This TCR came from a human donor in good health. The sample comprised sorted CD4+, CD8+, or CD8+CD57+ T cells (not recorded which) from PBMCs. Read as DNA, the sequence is TGTGCCAGCAGCCAATTCGGAGGCTTCAATCAGCCCCAGCATTTT. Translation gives CASSQFGGFNQPQHF.